One and the same sample provided the 18 T cell receptor beta chains below, sequenced in a study of blood T cell repertoires in COVID-19. Some clones are missing from TCRdb's copy, which holds only in-frame ones; the method was immunoSEQ multiplex PCR. Found here are 130,000 or so clones, 70% to 80% of them singletons; the top ten hold roughly 4.9%. Input material: peripheral blood. The receptors derive from a woman in her 70s with COVID-19, enrolled during active disease.

The chain uses TRBV3-1 (or the pseudogene TRBV3-2) and TRBJ1-3, with unresolved D. This CDR3 has 13 residues. CDR1 is LGHDT and CDR2 is YNNKEL in the germline V gene (reference sequence). Between the trimmed V and J ends, which lost 5 bases and 3 bases, there was a span of 8 bases. Written as DNA, the CDR3 is TGTGCCAGCAGCTCACGGGGTGGAAACACCATATATTTT. This codes for CASSSRGGNTIYF.

The chain recombines TRBV2 with TRBJ1-2; 8 positions match TRBD1. Germline V gives CDR1 SNHLY, CDR2 FYNNEI. The CDR3 has 13 amino acids. Losses at the gene ends were 4 bases for V and 7 bases for J; bases not matched to a gene: 5. The DNA of the CDR3 is TGTGCCAGCAGTGGGCAGGGGGCCCTTGGCTACACCTTC. Translation gives CASSGQGALGYTF.

V usage is TRBV6-5 and J usage is TRBJ1-5, with TRBD1 matching 7 bases. The CDR3 runs 14 residues. Germline V gives CDR1 MNHEY, CDR2 SVGAGI. V lost 8 bases and J lost 1; bases outside the gene matches: 5. This CDR3 is CASGTQGSNQPQHF. The DNA for the CDR3 is TGTGCCAGCGGGACACAGGGGAGCAATCAGCCCCAGCATTTT.

This clone was observed a few times. The chain couples TRBV7-2 to TRBJ1-4, with 7 nucleotides matching TRBD1. CDR3 length: 15 amino acids. CDR1 is SGHTA, CDR2 FQGNSA, per germline. With V trimmed by 4 bases and J by 4 bases, 6 bases remained unmatched. The CDR3 is CASSSDRRSNEKLFF. The CDR3 DNA reads TGTGCCAGCAGCTCGGACAGGCGGAGTAATGAAAAACTGTTTTTT. The full variable domain, in which reference TRBV7-2 and TRBJ1-4 provide the parts outside the CDR3, is GAGVSQSPSNKVTEKGKDVELRCDPISGHTALYWYRQSLGQGLEFLIYFQGNSAPDKSGLPSDRFSAERTGGSVSTLTIQRTQQEDSAVYLCASSSDRRSNEKLFFGSGTQLSVL.

J is TRBJ2-7 and V is TRBV15, with TRBD2 matching 8 bases. In germline, CDR1 is LNHNV, CDR2 YYDKDF (reference sequence). This CDR3 is built from 13 residues. V was pared by 5 bases and J by 6 bases, with 6 bases of the junction left unmatched. CDR3 loop: CATSSLGGGEQYF. The CDR3 region has the DNA TGTGCCACCAGCTCCCTCGGGGGGGGCGAGCAGTACTTC. Complete variable domain (other parts from reference TRBV15 and TRBJ2-7): DAMVIQNPRYQVTQFGKPVTLSCSQTLNHNVMYWYQQKSSQAPKLLFHYYDKDFNNEADTPDNFQSRRPNTSFCFLDIRSPGLGDTAMYLCATSSLGGGEQYFGPGTRLTVT.

DNA of the CDR3: TGTGCCAGCAGCCTAAGTACTCAGACAGGGAGAGGGAGCTACACCTTC. Protein: CASSLSTQTGRGSYTF. V is TRBV3-1 (or the pseudogene TRBV3-2) and J is TRBJ1-2; 7 bases map to TRBD1. CDR1 is LGHDT and CDR2 is YNNKEL in the germline V gene (reference sequence). V gave up 4 bases and J gave up 9 bases; unmatched junction bases: 17. The CDR3 has 16 amino acids.

V is TRBV18 and J is TRBJ1-6; D call uncertain. This CDR3 has 14 residues. The V end lost 3 bases, the J end lost 7 bases, and 10 bases lay between the germline ends. CDR1 KGHSH and CDR2 LQKENI come from the germline V gene. Here the CDR3 DNA reads TGTGCCAGCTCACCGAGGGCGGTAAATTCACCCCTCCACTTT. It encodes CASSPRAVNSPLHF.

The gene calls are TRBV7-2 and TRBJ2-1, with 7 bases fitting TRBD2. Germline CDR1 reads SGHTA; CDR2 reads FQGNSA. V trimming: 2 bases; J trimming: 9 bases; junction bases outside the gene matches: 7. The CDR3 has 14 residues. The CDR3 reads CASSLSRGVLEQFF. For the CDR3, the DNA is TGTGCCAGCAGCTTATCTCGGGGGGTTCTTGAGCAGTTCTTC.

Only a few counts were recorded for this clone. This sequence joins TRBV5-5 and TRBJ1-1; no clear D. The length of the CDR3 is 14 residues. The V gene lost 2 bases and the J gene lost 1 base, with 9 bases spanning the gap. From germline, CDR1 is SGHKS and CDR2 YYEKEE (reference sequence). The CDR3, as DNA: TGTGCCAGCAGCTTTACGGCAGGGAACACTGAAGCTTTCTTT. Its translation: CASSFTAGNTEAFF.

V gene TRBV18 combines with J gene TRBJ2-7, with 9 positions matching TRBD1. The germline V gene encodes CDR1 KGHSH and CDR2 LQKENI. This CDR3 is built from 15 residues. The V and J ends lost 2 bases and 2 bases, in that order; junction bases with no gene match: 4. The chain's CDR3 is CASSPGTGFAYEQYF. The CDR3, as DNA: TGTGCCAGCTCACCAGGGACAGGGTTCGCCTACGAGCAGTACTTC.

This sequence joins TRBV2 and TRBJ1-5, with D maybe TRBD1 (6 bases). V was cut by 3 bases and J by 15 bases, with 12 bases left in between. The CDR3 length is 11 residues. Germline V lookup: CDR1 SNHLY, CDR2 FYNNEI. The CDR3 nucleotides read TGTGCCAGCAGTGAGCACGGACAGACGCATTTT. It is translated as CASSEHGQTHF. Drawing the rest from reference TRBV2 and TRBJ1-5, the complete variable domain is EPEVTQTPSHQVTQMGQEVILRCVPISNHLYFYWYRQILGQKVEFLVSFYNNEISEKSEIFDDQFSVERPDGSNFTLKIRSTKLEDSAMYFCASSEHGQTHFGDGTRLSIL.

V gene TRBV5-1 combines with J gene TRBJ2-7; tentative D call: TRBD2 (5 bases). The germline V gene has CDR1 SGHRS and CDR2 YFSETQ. Trimming removed 1 base from V and 3 bases from J, with 17 bases in between. This CDR3 has 16 residues. The CDR3 DNA is TGCGCCAGCAGCTTGAGCTCTCGGGGAGCGAGCTACGAGCAGTACTTC. This encodes CASSLSSRGASYEQYF.

This clone was detected only a few times. The chain is built from TRBV30 and TRBJ1-2; TRBD1 might be the D (6 bases). The CDR3 runs 14 residues. The V gene's germline CDR1 is GTSNPN and CDR2 SVGIG (reference sequence). Trimming removed 3 bases at V and 0 bases at J, with 11 bases between. The CDR3 nucleotides read TGTGCCTGGAGGAACAGGGATTCTAACTATGGCTACACCTTC. Its protein product is CAWRNRDSNYGYTF.

The V and J genes are TRBV18 and TRBJ2-6; D is uncertain. V was pared by 6 bases and J by 0 bases, with 9 bases between. Looked up from germline, CDR1 is KGHSH and CDR2 is LQKENI. CDR3 length: 15 residues. CDR3 residues: CASSPTLSGANVLTF. In DNA form, the CDR3 reads TGTGCCAGCTCTCCAACTCTCTCTGGGGCCAACGTCCTGACTTTC. Drawing the rest from reference TRBV18 and TRBJ2-6, the complete variable domain is NAGVMQNPRHLVRRRGQEARLRCSPMKGHSHVYWYRQLPEEGLKFMVYLQKENIIDESGMPKERFSAEFPKEGPSILRIQQVVRGDSAAYFCASSPTLSGANVLTFGAGSRLTVL.

The rearrangement uses TRBV11-3 and TRBJ2-5; 9 nucleotides agree with TRBD1. The CDR3 loop spans 14 amino acids. CDR1 and CDR2 from the germline V gene are SGHNT and YENEEA. The J segment lost 4 bases and the V segment lost 5 bases, leaving 5 bases of the junction unmatched. This chain's CDR3 is CASSRQGGVETQYF. The DNA of the CDR3 is TGTGCCAGCAGCCGACAGGGGGGCGTAGAGACCCAGTACTTC.

The chain recombines TRBV18 with TRBJ1-1; TRBD1 aligns across 8 bases. Germline CDR1 reads KGHSH; CDR2 reads LQKENI. The V gene end was trimmed by 6 bases and the J gene end by 0 bases; junction bases not matched to a gene: 6. This CDR3 has 15 residues. The CDR3 region is CASSLTGQVNTEAFF. The CDR3 DNA sequence: TGTGCCAGCTCCCTCACGGGACAGGTGAACACTGAAGCTTTCTTT.

A note on this clone: One end of the junction is discordant with germline, which a read error may explain. The rearrangement links TRBV6-1 to TRBJ2-7; no definite D call. Per germline, CDR1 MNHNS and CDR2 SASEGT. CDR3 length: 14 residues. The CDR3 protein is CASREDRFSLEQYF. In DNA, the CDR3 is TGTGCCAGCAGGGAAGACCGGTTCTCTCTTGAGCAGTACTTC.

This clone was counted only a few times. The gene calls are TRBV19 and TRBJ2-6; a possible D gene is TRBD2 (6 bases). The length of the CDR3 is 17 residues. CDR1 and CDR2 from the germline V gene are LNHDA and SQIVND (reference sequence). V was shortened by 7 bases and J by 0 bases, with 16 bases between the two germline ends. CDR3: CASTLRDWGSGANVLTF. The CDR3 coding sequence is TGTGCCAGTACCCTGCGGGACTGGGGCTCTGGGGCCAACGTCCTGACTTTC.